The 20 T cell receptor beta chains in this list originate from one sample, sequenced in a study of early T cells in non-severe SARS-CoV-2 infection. In TCRdb, the 5' RACE reads were re-called with MiXCR into one record per CDR3 protein. This sample has around 61,000 distinct CDR3 sequences; 10% to 13% occur once, and the top ten carry approximately 1.7%. The sample taken for sequencing was whole blood. The receptor source for this set is an adult who was a healthcare worker with PCR-confirmed SARS-CoV-2 infection or an uninfected control (not recorded which).

This clonotype was observed at least ten times. The rearrangement links TRBV11-2 to TRBJ1-2; 8 nucleotides match TRBD1. The CDR3 covers 15 residues. V was clipped by 4 bases and J by 6 bases; unmatched bases: 10. In germline, CDR1 is SGHAT, CDR2 FQNNGV. CDR3: CASSSVQGARNGYTF. The CDR3 nucleotides read TGTGCCAGCAGCTCGGTCCAGGGGGCGCGGAATGGCTACACCTTC.

This clonotype has a count of ten or more. CDR3 DNA: TGTGCCAGCAGTTACCCTATGGACAGGTGGAAGGACAATGAGCAGTTCTTC. This codes for CASSYPMDRWKDNEQFF. This chain links TRBV6-2 or TRBV6-3 with TRBJ2-1; 7 positions match TRBD1. J lost 5 bases, V lost 2 bases, and 12 bases had no gene match. Germline values: CDR1 MNHEY, CDR2 SVGEGT. The CDR3 is made up of 17 amino acids.

This clonotype was recorded many times. The chain has TRBV5-5 and TRBJ2-1; maybe TRBD1 (6 bases). V gave up 2 bases and J gave up 10 bases, with 16 bases separating them. Germline V gives CDR1 SGHKS, CDR2 YYEKEE (reference sequence). The CDR3 spans 14 residues. The DNA of the CDR3 is TGTGCCAGCAGCTTATACAGGGACGTACGGGAGCAGTTCTTC. It is translated as CASSLYRDVREQFF.

The V gene is TRBV10-3, the J gene TRBJ2-2; D gene ambiguous. CDR1 is ENHRY, CDR2 SYGVKD, per germline. The CDR3 length is 14 residues. Trimming removed 6 bases at V and 8 bases at J, with 16 bases between. The CDR3 region is CAIRDPILMGELFF. The CDR3 coding sequence is TGTGCCATCAGGGACCCTATACTGATGGGGGAGCTGTTTTTT.

The chain combines TRBV9 with TRBJ2-5; the match to TRBD2 covers 8 bases. V was pared by 0 bases and J by 5 bases, with 9 bases of the junction left unmatched. The CDR3 spans 16 residues. Germline assignment: CDR1 SGDLS and CDR2 YYNGEE. The CDR3 nucleotides are TGTGCCAGCAGCGTAGAAGGGACTAGAAGTGCGGAGACCCAGTACTTC. Translated, it gives CASSVEGTRSAETQYF.

This clonotype was observed many times. V and J are TRBV6-5 and TRBJ2-3; D is possibly TRBD1 (5 bases). With 7 bases removed from V and 10 bases from J, the gap between germline ends came to 27 bases. The germline V gene encodes CDR1 MNHEY and CDR2 SVGAGI. There are 16 residues in the CDR3. CDR3 in DNA: TGTGCCAGCACCCCCCGCCCCGCAGGGCGCAGTGACGCGCAGTATTTT. Translated, it gives CASTPRPAGRSDAQYF.

This clonotype was found many times. The chain employs TRBV6-5 and TRBJ2-3, with no clear D. V lost 8 bases to trimming and J lost 2 bases, with 11 bases between them. The CDR3 covers 13 residues. Germline CDR1 reads MNHEY; CDR2 reads SVGAGI. The CDR3 loop reads CASGGTFTDTQYF. In DNA form, the CDR3 reads TGTGCCAGCGGTGGAACCTTCACAGATACGCAGTATTTT.

This clonotype showed up many times. This chain joins TRBV6-5 and TRBJ1-1; no clear D. V gave up 2 bases and J gave up 4 bases, with 11 bases separating them. The length of the CDR3 is 14 residues. The germline CDR1 and CDR2 sequences are MNHEY and SVGAGI. This CDR3 reads CASSYAGSSTEAFF. In nucleotides, the CDR3 is TGTGCCAGCAGTTACGCGGGATCGAGCACTGAAGCTTTCTTT.

On this clonotype itself: A single base separates this from a much larger clone, so it may be a read error. In nucleotides, the CDR3 is TGTGCCAGCAGCCAGCCTACAGGAACCGTCGGGGACGAGCAGAACTTC. This gives the protein CASSQPTGTVGDEQNF. The genes are TRBV14 and TRBJ2-7, with D perhaps assigned TRBD1 or TRBD2 (5 bases each). The germline V gene encodes CDR1 SGHDN and CDR2 FVKESK. The CDR3 loop spans 16 amino acids. The entire variable domain, with the rest obtained from reference TRBV14 and TRBJ2-7, is as follows: EAGVTQFPSHSVIEKGQTVTLRCDPISGHDNLYWYRRVMGKEIKFLLHFVKESKQDESGMPNNRFLAERTGGTYSTLKVQPAELEDSGVYFCASSQPTGTVGDEQNFGPGTRLTVT.

This clonotype was detected a few times. This chain joins TRBV20-1 and TRBJ1-3, with a tentative D call TRBD1 (6 bases). This CDR3 region has 21 residues. Trimming shortened V by 3 bases and J by 2 bases, and 32 bases separated the two germline ends. Germline V gene sequence: CDR1 DFQATT, CDR2 SNEGSKA (reference sequence). DNA for the CDR3: TGCAGTGCTAGCGTCCTTTCCGGGACAACCCGAGAAGGGTGGACTGGAAACACCATATATTTT. It yields the protein CSASVLSGTTREGWTGNTIYF.

This clonotype was recorded many times. The genes are TRBV20-1 and TRBJ2-5, with no clear D. V lost 3 bases, J lost 0 bases, and 11 bases lay in between. Germline CDR1 and CDR2: DFQATT and SNEGSKA (reference sequence). CDR3 length: 14 residues. CDR3 nucleotide sequence: TGCAGTGCTAGGACTTTAGCTTACCAAGAGACCCAGTACTTC. It translates to CSARTLAYQETQYF.

This clonotype was observed a few times. The rearrangement uses TRBV12-3 or TRBV12-4 and TRBJ1-5; the D is unclear. The CDR3 is 12 amino acids. Between the trimmed V and J ends, which lost 7 bases and 1 base, there was a span of 5 bases. CDR3 DNA sequence: TGTGCCAGCAAACGGAGCAATCAGCCCCAGCATTTT. This sequence encodes CASKRSNQPQHF.

This clonotype came up a few times. V is TRBV3-1 and J is TRBJ2-5; D gene ambiguous. The CDR3 contains 15 residues. CDR1 is LGHDT and CDR2 is YNNKEL in the germline V gene (reference sequence). The ends were cut back, 4 bases at V and 1 base at J, with 13 bases in the middle. CDR3 nucleotides: TGTGCCAGCAGCCCGCGGACCACCTCCCAAGAGACCCAGTACTTC. Translation gives CASSPRTTSQETQYF.

At least ten counts were recorded for this clonotype. This chain connects TRBV6-2 or TRBV6-3 to TRBJ2-3; D gene uncertain. Trimming removed 8 bases at V and 4 bases at J, with 10 bases between. Germline CDR1 is MNHEY and CDR2 is SVGEGT. There are 12 residues in the CDR3. The CDR3 DNA follows: TGTGCCAGCCCCCCTGCACCAGATACGCAGTATTTT. The encoded protein is CASPPAPDTQYF.

CDR3: CASSPTDDSLVLEKLFF. The CDR3, as DNA: TGTGCCAGCAGTCCAACCGATGACAGCCTGGTATTGGAAAAACTGTTTTTT. The genes are TRBV6-5 and TRBJ1-4; maybe TRBD1 (5 bases). V shed 5 bases and J shed 8 bases, with 24 bases lying between them. This CDR3 is 17 amino acids long. Looked up from germline, CDR1 is MNHEY and CDR2 is SVGAGI.

This clonotype was detected many times. The rearrangement links TRBV7-2 to TRBJ1-6; D is unresolved. The CDR3 extends over 12 amino acids. Deletions cut 1 base from V and 9 bases from J, with 4 bases between. The germline gives CDR1 SGHTA, CDR2 FQGNSA. In DNA, the CDR3 is TGTGCCAGCAGCTTAGTTGGTTCACCCCTCCACTTT. It is translated as CASSLVGSPLHF.

This clonotype has at least ten counts. The V call is TRBV5-1, the J call TRBJ1-1; tentatively, D is TRBD1 (6 bases). Germline CDR1 is SGHRS and CDR2 is YFSETQ. The V and J ends lost 4 bases and 2 bases respectively, with 9 bases between them. This CDR3 has 13 residues. CDR3 nucleotide sequence: TGCGCCAGCAGCGTGGACAGCAACACTGAAGCTTTCTTT. Amino acids: CASSVDSNTEAFF. The full variable domain, in which reference TRBV5-1 and TRBJ1-1 provide the parts outside the CDR3, is KAGVTQTPRYLIKTRGQQVTLSCSPISGHRSVSWYQQTPGQGLQFLFEYFSETQRNKGNFPGRFSGRQFSNSRSEMNVSTLELGDSALYLCASSVDSNTEAFFGQGTRLTVV.

The chain is built from TRBV6-1 and TRBJ1-6; D is uncertain. The CDR3 runs to 17 residues. Trimming took off 2 bases at V and 14 bases at J, with 25 bases between the two ends. Germline assignment: CDR1 MNHNS and CDR2 SASEGT. The CDR3 coding sequence is TGTGCCAGCAGTGAAAATCTCGAGGAGATGTCGGTTCGATCCCTCCACTTT. Protein: CASSENLEEMSVRSLHF.

There are a few counts of this clonotype. A much larger clone differs from this one at a single base, so this may be a read error. CDR3 sequence reads: CANSRDRDQGIQYF. The CDR3 bases are TGTGCCAACAGTCGCGACAGGGATCAGGGCATTCAGTACTTC. The chain carries TRBV6-5 and TRBJ2-4, with TRBD1 matching 7 bases. CDR3 size: 14 residues. Germline V CDR1 and CDR2: MNHEY, SVGAGI.

This clonotype was detected many times. The J gene is TRBJ2-7, the V gene TRBV18, with 8 bases that match TRBD1. Unmatched junction bases numbered 7, after V lost 6 bases and J lost 6 bases. Germline CDR1 and CDR2: KGHSH and LQKENI. This CDR3 is 13 amino acids long. The CDR3 sequence: CASSQQGAVEQYF. CDR3 DNA sequence: TGTGCCAGCTCGCAGCAGGGGGCCGTCGAGCAGTACTTC.